The 25 T cell receptor beta chains given below trace back to one sample, sequenced in a study of control samples from healthy donors and cancer patients (dated by TCRdb to between 2020 and 2021). The library came from the immunoSEQ multiplex PCR assay. Here the immuneACCESS table is served through TCRdb, limited to in-frame sequences with V and J called. Missing clones are a known gap in these copies; in checked studies unresolved V genes cover under half, and the rest lacks a known reason. The sample table holds fewer than 100,000 clones, of which 70% to 90% were seen once. The ten top clones hold 5.7% of the sample. Input material: blood. Source of these receptors: a woman in her fifties or sixties in good health.

The J gene is TRBJ2-7, the V gene TRBV18; D is ambiguous. Germline V gene data show CDR1 as KGHSH and CDR2 as LQKENI. V was trimmed by 3 bases and J by 5 bases, leaving 14 bases between them. This CDR3 comprises 14 residues. CDR3 loop: CASSPVQEAHEQYF. The CDR3 region has the DNA TGTGCCAGCTCACCGGTGCAAGAAGCCCACGAGCAGTACTTC.

The chain employs TRBV19 and TRBJ2-7, with D possibly matching TRBD1 (7 bases). This CDR3 is 17 amino acids long. Germline V gene lookup returns CDR1 LNHDA and CDR2 SQIVND (reference sequence). V lost 5 bases to trimming and J lost 2 bases, with 22 bases between them. Here the CDR3 reads CASSYRGDSTVTYEQYF. CDR3 nucleotides: TGTGCCAGTAGTTATAGGGGGGACAGCACTGTTACCTACGAGCAGTACTTC.

This chain joins TRBV20-1 and TRBJ1-2, with D unresolved. CDR1 and CDR2 (germline): DFQATT, SNEGSKA (reference sequence). Trimming cost V 3 bases and J 8 bases, with 28 bases left between them. This CDR3 spans 17 amino acids. CDR3 coding DNA: TGCAGTGCTAGTGCGGATCTGGGAAGCCAGAGCTCGGACGGCTACACCTTC. Protein product: CSASADLGSQSSDGYTF.

The chain joins TRBV5-1 to TRBJ2-6, with D possibly matching TRBD2 (5 bases). The CDR3 has 14 residues. Between the trimmed V and J ends, which lost 4 bases and 0 bases, there was a span of 5 bases. Germline V gives CDR1 SGHRS, CDR2 YFSETQ. The CDR3 coding sequence is TGCGCCAGCAGCGAGGGCTCTGGGGCCAACGTCCTGACTTTC. Amino acids: CASSEGSGANVLTF.

V is TRBV5-1 and J is TRBJ2-7, with D unclear. Between the trimmed V and J ends, which lost 0 bases and 4 bases, there was a span of 11 bases. CDR1 and CDR2 (germline): SGHRS, YFSETQ. This CDR3 comprises 14 residues. CDR3 region: CASSLVPGEYEQYF. The CDR3 DNA is TGCGCCAGCAGCTTGGTGCCGGGTGAATACGAGCAGTACTTC.

The chain joins TRBV5-6 to TRBJ2-7, with TRBD1 matching 7 bases. This CDR3 has 16 amino acids. V lost 6 bases, J lost 2 bases, and 14 bases stayed unmatched. Germline loops: CDR1 SGHDT, CDR2 YYEEEE. CDR3 amino acids: CASKLRDRKITYEQYF. DNA of the CDR3: TGTGCCAGCAAGCTTAGGGACAGAAAGATAACCTACGAGCAGTACTTC.

This chain joins TRBV29-1 and TRBJ1-5; no definite D call. Germline V gene sequence: CDR1 SQVTM, CDR2 ANQGSEA. The CDR3 contains 12 residues. V gave up 4 bases and J gave up 2 bases, with 6 bases separating them. The CDR3, as DNA: TGCAGCGTTGGTTCAGGCAATCAGCCCCAGCATTTT. This gives the protein CSVGSGNQPQHF. The entire variable domain, with the rest obtained from reference TRBV29-1 and TRBJ1-5, is as follows: SAVISQKPSRDICQRGTSLTIQCQVDSQVTMMFWYRQQPGQSLTLIATANQGSEATYESGFVIDKFPISRPNLTFSTLTVSNMSPEDSSIYLCSVGSGNQPQHFGDGTRLSIL.

The chain links TRBV14 to TRBJ2-2, with no clear D. Trimming removed 1 base at V and 2 bases at J, with 2 bases between. Germline V CDR1 and CDR2: SGHDN, FVKESK. The CDR3 totals 13 residues. The CDR3 spells CASSQGNTGELFF. The CDR3 coding sequence is TGTGCCAGCAGCCAAGGAAACACCGGGGAGCTGTTTTTT. The full variable domain, rest sourced from reference TRBV14 and TRBJ2-2, is EAGVTQFPSHSVIEKGQTVTLRCDPISGHDNLYWYRRVMGKEIKFLLHFVKESKQDESGMPNNRFLAERTGGTYSTLKVQPAELEDSGVYFCASSQGNTGELFFGEGSRLTVL.

The chain employs TRBV2 and TRBJ1-4; D not resolved. CDR1 is SNHLY, CDR2 FYNNEI, per germline. V shed 0 bases and J shed 8 bases, with 13 bases lying between them. The CDR3 contains 15 residues. This chain's CDR3 is CASSEARHLREKLFF. The CDR3 DNA is TGTGCCAGCAGTGAAGCGAGACATTTAAGGGAAAAACTGTTTTTT.

This clone was seen only a few times. The V call is TRBV5-6, the J call TRBJ2-7; maybe TRBD1 (6 bases). The V end lost 4 bases, the J end lost 4 bases, and 15 bases lay between the germline ends. The CDR3 has 14 amino acids. CDR1 is SGHDT and CDR2 is YYEEEE in the germline V gene. This chain's CDR3 is CASSPPTGAYEQYF. CDR3 DNA: TGTGCCAGCAGCCCTCCGACAGGAGCATACGAGCAGTACTTC.

V gene TRBV24-1 combines with J gene TRBJ2-3, with D tentatively TRBD1 or TRBD2 (5 bases each). Trimming shortened V by 4 bases and J by 4 bases, and 17 bases separated the two germline ends. The CDR3 sequence is 16 residues long. CDR1 and CDR2 (germline): KGHDR, SFDVKD. The CDR3 reads CATSDLNPRGADTQYF. As DNA, the CDR3 is TGTGCCACCAGTGACCTCAACCCTAGAGGGGCAGATACGCAGTATTTT.

This chain uses TRBV6-5 with TRBJ1-2, with D hard to call. The CDR3 has 12 amino acids. The germline V gene encodes CDR1 MNHEY and CDR2 SVGAGI. V dropped 8 bases and J dropped 8 bases, with 15 bases sitting between them. The CDR3 DNA reads as TGTGCCAGCCTCCTTAGGGTGTCGGGCTACACCTTC. It encodes CASLLRVSGYTF.

The V call is TRBV18, the J call TRBJ2-7; TRBD2 matches 7 bases. J lost 2 bases, V lost 1 base, and 5 bases had no gene match. From germline, CDR1 is KGHSH and CDR2 LQKENI. The CDR3 consists of 15 residues. CDR3 sequence: CASSPRRGDPYEQYF. As DNA, the CDR3 is TGTGCCAGCTCACCACGACGGGGGGACCCCTACGAGCAGTACTTC.

This sequence joins TRBV7-9 and TRBJ1-1, with D hard to call. There are 14 residues in the CDR3. The germline CDR1 and CDR2 sequences are SEHNR and FQNEAQ (reference sequence). The V end lost 2 bases, the J end lost 0 bases, and 7 bases lay between the germline ends. CDR3 bases: TGTGCCAGCAGCTTAAACAGTATGAACACTGAAGCTTTCTTT. This translates into CASSLNSMNTEAFF.

The chain carries TRBV6-5 and TRBJ2-1; D unresolved. V gave up 2 bases and J gave up 3 bases, with 8 bases separating them. The CDR3 covers 14 residues. The germline V gene encodes CDR1 MNHEY and CDR2 SVGAGI. In DNA form, the CDR3 reads TGTGCCAGCAGTTACGGGAAACTCTACAATGAGCAGTTCTTC. This translates into CASSYGKLYNEQFF.

This chain links TRBV2 with TRBJ2-3, with D hard to call. CDR1 is SNHLY and CDR2 is FYNNEI in the germline V gene. Trimming left V 4 bases short and J 5 bases short, with 16 bases between. The CDR3 covers 15 residues. CDR3 DNA: TGTGCCAGCAGTGTCGAGGTGTCAGCCAAAGATACGCAGTATTTT. It encodes CASSVEVSAKDTQYF.

The rearrangement uses TRBV6-5 and TRBJ1-1; D uncertain. Germline V CDR1 and CDR2: MNHEY, SVGAGI. The ends were cut back, 2 bases at V and 1 base at J, with 8 bases in the middle. The CDR3 totals 14 residues. The CDR3 DNA sequence: TGTGCCAGCAGTTACGGAGACAAGAACACTGAAGCTTTCTTT. This sequence encodes CASSYGDKNTEAFF.

The chain is built from TRBV29-1 and TRBJ1-1; D is undetermined. The V gene's germline CDR1 is SQVTM and CDR2 ANQGSEA. The CDR3 has 11 residues. V gave up 6 bases and J gave up 3 bases, with 8 bases separating them. The CDR3 loop reads CSVGRDTEAFF. Here the CDR3 DNA reads TGCAGCGTGGGCCGGGACACTGAAGCTTTCTTT.

The chain recombines TRBV7-9 with TRBJ2-1; D perhaps matches TRBD1 (6 bases). This CDR3 has 14 amino acids. Germline V CDR1 and CDR2: SEHNR, FQNEAQ (reference sequence). Trimming cost V 5 bases and J 4 bases, with 12 bases left between them. CDR3 amino acids: CASSPSQGYNEQFF. DNA for the CDR3: TGTGCCAGCAGCCCAAGCCAGGGGTACAATGAGCAGTTCTTC.

This rearrangement joins TRBV3-1 (or the pseudogene TRBV3-2) to TRBJ2-1; D may be TRBD2 (7 bases). Germline loops: CDR1 LGHDT, CDR2 YNNKEL (reference sequence). Trimming left V 5 bases short and J 5 bases short, with 16 bases between. The CDR3 loop spans 15 amino acids. Here the CDR3 DNA reads TGTGCCAGCAGCATATTTAGGGGGGGTCACAATGAGCAGTTCTTC. Amino acid sequence: CASSIFRGGHNEQFF.

This chain joins TRBV5-1 and TRBJ2-1; no firm D call. V lost 0 bases, J lost 10 bases, and 14 bases lay in between. This CDR3 comprises 14 residues. CDR1 and CDR2 from the germline V gene are SGHRS and YFSETQ. CDR3 DNA sequence: TGCGCCAGCAGCTTGGACCATATCGATATCGAGCAGTTCTTC. Residues: CASSLDHIDIEQFF.

The rearrangement uses TRBV29-1 and TRBJ2-3; D could derive from TRBD1 or TRBD2 (5 bases each). Germline V gene data show CDR1 as SQVTM and CDR2 as ANQGSEA. The V end was cut by 2 bases, the J end by 6 bases, with 18 bases between. The CDR3 is 15 residues long. For the CDR3, the DNA is TGCAGCGTTGAAAACCAAGCGGTCCCAGGGGATACGCAGTATTTT. Protein: CSVENQAVPGDTQYF.

The chain links TRBV5-6 to TRBJ1-1, with TRBD1 as a possible D gene (5 bases). The CDR3 runs to 14 residues. Germline V gene data show CDR1 as SGHDT and CDR2 as YYEEEE. V shed 2 bases and J shed 1 base, with 9 bases lying between them. The CDR3 sequence is CASSFPGENTEAFF. The DNA of the CDR3 is TGTGCCAGCAGCTTTCCGGGGGAGAACACTGAAGCTTTCTTT.

The chain carries TRBV27 and TRBJ1-2; D is undetermined. The CDR3 runs 15 residues. Trimming stripped 3 bases from V and 0 bases from J, with 11 bases between. Germline CDR1 and CDR2: MNHEY and SMNVEV (reference sequence). Here the CDR3 DNA reads TGTGCCAGCAGTTTTAGCACCCCAGCTAACTATGGCTACACCTTC. Translation: CASSFSTPANYGYTF.

About this clone: This sample includes further DNA sequences coding for the same CDR3. This chain uses TRBV2 with TRBJ1-1; 7 bases are a match to TRBD1. This CDR3 spans 14 amino acids. CDR1 is SNHLY, CDR2 FYNNEI, per germline. The V segment lost 3 bases and the J segment 4 bases; nucleotides outside the gene matches: 5. CDR3 loop: CASSDLRDSTEAFF. The CDR3 DNA is TGTGCCAGCAGTGATCTCCGGGACAGCACTGAAGCTTTCTTT.